Listed below are T cell receptor beta chains from one sample, sequenced in a study of cytomegalovirus exposure and HLA in healthy donors. The protocol was immunoSEQ multiplex PCR, while the TCRdb copy is restricted to in-frame clones and leaves out a portion. This sample carries 170,000 or so clones, around 82% of them seen once, and the ten largest clones take more than 5%. The specimen was PBMCs. These receptors all come from a man in his forties or fifties in good health and CMV-seronegative. Each CDR3 is given without its conserved first and last residue. Each record gives: J gene, V gene, D gene, CDR3 protein. A D gene is named only where the DNA matches it firmly.

TRBJ1-1,TRBV9,NA,ASSAGAGTEAF
TRBJ2-7,TRBV7-9,NA,ASSHGGFEQY
TRBJ1-2,TRBV6-5,TRBD1,ASSYSGRGPDYGYT
TRBJ2-7,TRBV27,TRBD2,ASSLLAGGTFPYEQY
TRBJ2-3,TRBV5-1,TRBD1,ASSSGTGGRGNTDTQY
TRBJ1-6,TRBV27,TRBD1,ASSLYVDREYNSPLH
TRBJ2-3,TRBV7-2,NA,ASSFGLLTDTQY
NA,TRBV6-6,TRBD1,ASNPDRDQDEQY
TRBJ2-2,TRBV5-4,TRBD1,ASSPTGANGELF
TRBJ1-2,TRBV4-3,NA,ASSQDLGLLHGGYT
TRBJ2-7,TRBV7-2,TRBD2,ASSLVPGGYEQY
TRBJ1-2,TRBV6-6,TRBD1,ASSTRMTGNYGYT
TRBJ1-2,TRBV7-9,NA,ASSLAGGYGYT
TRBJ1-2,TRBV2,NA,ASSESSYGYT
TRBJ2-6,TRBV5-1,TRBD1,ASSFVHRTGIGANVLT
TRBJ2-7,TRBV7-9,NA,ASSLDPRRSHEQY
TRBJ2-7,TRBV28,NA,ASSLAGSSYEQY
TRBJ1-6,TRBV25-1,NA,ASGTVNSPLH
TRBJ2-5,TRBV7-2,NA,ASSLGISLQETQY
TRBJ2-1,TRBV21-1,NA,ASRGGNSTSDEQF
TRBJ1-1,TRBV5-6,NA,ASSSTGNTEAF
TRBJ1-1,TRBV19,NA,ASSRARAGNMNTEAF
TRBJ1-4,TRBV9,TRBD1,ASSPGQGHEKLF
TRBJ2-1,TRBV6-5,NA,ASSSPEAPYNEQF
TRBJ1-2,TRBV9,NA,ASNSPFYGYT
TRBJ2-7,TRBV28,TRBD1,ATWGQQYEQY
TRBJ1-2,TRBV5-6,NA,ASSPLGTPGRVGYT
TRBJ2-7,TRBV7-9,NA,ASSPRAGRKDEQY
TRBJ1-1,TRBV18,NA,ASSPQQGRVTEAF
TRBJ2-1,TRBV7-9,TRBD1,ASSLGGTGAVKF
TRBJ2-3,TRBV2,TRBD2,ASSASGNTDTQY
TRBJ2-4,TRBV7-9,NA,ASSPLVLAKNIQY
TRBJ2-7,TRBV11-1,NA,ASSEEGTFASYEQY
TRBJ2-1,TRBV5-4,NA,ASSSRLVPGEQF
TRBJ1-1,TRBV5-5,NA,ASSLQGNTEAF
TRBJ2-7,TRBV5-4,NA,ASSLGGDLDEQY
TRBJ1-1,TRBV19,TRBD1,ASSSGQGWTEAF
TRBJ2-1,TRBV19,NA,ASSIGRGPGEQF
TRBJ1-2,TRBV6-1,TRBD1,ASSEYGTDANYGYT
TRBJ1-1,TRBV25-1,NA,ASSDPYVGNTEAF
TRBJ1-2,TRBV2,NA,ASNKDTNYGYT
TRBJ1-1,TRBV7-9,TRBD1,ASRLDRATEAF
TRBJ1-1,TRBV27,NA,ASSSITGFTEAF
TRBJ1-5,TRBV11-2,TRBD1,ASSRDRGSNQPQH
TRBJ1-5,TRBV6-1,TRBD1,ASGGGLRWNQPQH
TRBJ2-7,TRBV19,NA,ASSIAGGNSYEQY
TRBJ2-5,TRBV10-2,NA,ASSDSMRDYARETQY